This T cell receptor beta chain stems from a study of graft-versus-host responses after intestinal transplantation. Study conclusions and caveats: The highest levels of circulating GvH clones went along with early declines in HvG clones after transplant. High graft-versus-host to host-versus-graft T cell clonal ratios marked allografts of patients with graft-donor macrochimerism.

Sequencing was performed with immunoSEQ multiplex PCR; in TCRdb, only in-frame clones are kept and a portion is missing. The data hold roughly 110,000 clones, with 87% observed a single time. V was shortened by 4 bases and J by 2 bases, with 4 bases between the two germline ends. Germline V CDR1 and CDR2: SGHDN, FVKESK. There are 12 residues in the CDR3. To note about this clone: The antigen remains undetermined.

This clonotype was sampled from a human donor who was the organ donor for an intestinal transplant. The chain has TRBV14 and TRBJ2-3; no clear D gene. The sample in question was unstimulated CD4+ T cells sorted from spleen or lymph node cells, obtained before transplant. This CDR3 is CASSRLTDTQYF. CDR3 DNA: TGTGCCAGCAGCCGCCTCACAGATACGCAGTATTTT.